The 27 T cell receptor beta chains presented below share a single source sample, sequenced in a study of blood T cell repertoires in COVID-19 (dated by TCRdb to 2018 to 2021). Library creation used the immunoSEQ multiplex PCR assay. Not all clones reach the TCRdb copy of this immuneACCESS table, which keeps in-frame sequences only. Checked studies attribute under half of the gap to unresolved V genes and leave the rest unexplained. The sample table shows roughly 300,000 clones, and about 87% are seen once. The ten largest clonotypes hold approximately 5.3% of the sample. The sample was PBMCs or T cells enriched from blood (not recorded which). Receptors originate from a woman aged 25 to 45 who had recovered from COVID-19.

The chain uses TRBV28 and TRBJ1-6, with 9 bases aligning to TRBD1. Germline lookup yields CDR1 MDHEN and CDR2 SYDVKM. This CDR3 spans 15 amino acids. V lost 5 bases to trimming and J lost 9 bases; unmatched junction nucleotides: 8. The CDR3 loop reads CASSPGGQGSSPLHF. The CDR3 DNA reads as TGTGCCAGCAGTCCCGGGGGACAGGGAAGTTCACCCCTCCACTTT.

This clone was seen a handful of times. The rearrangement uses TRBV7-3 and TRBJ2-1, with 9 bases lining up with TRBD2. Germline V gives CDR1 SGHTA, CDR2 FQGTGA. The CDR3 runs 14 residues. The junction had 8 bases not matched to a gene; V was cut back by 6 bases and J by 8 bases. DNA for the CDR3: TGTGCCAGCAGTGAGCGGGGGGAAAAATATGAGCAGTTCTTC. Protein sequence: CASSERGEKYEQFF.

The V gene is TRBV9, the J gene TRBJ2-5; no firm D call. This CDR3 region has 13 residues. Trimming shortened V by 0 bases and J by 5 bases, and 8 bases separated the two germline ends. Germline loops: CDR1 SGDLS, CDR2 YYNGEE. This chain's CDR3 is CASSVGARETQYF. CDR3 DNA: TGTGCCAGCAGCGTAGGGGCACGGGAGACCCAGTACTTC.

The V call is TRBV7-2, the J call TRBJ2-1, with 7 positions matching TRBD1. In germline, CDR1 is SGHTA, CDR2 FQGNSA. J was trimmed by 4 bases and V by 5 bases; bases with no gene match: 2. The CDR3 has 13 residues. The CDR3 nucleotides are TGTGCCAGCAGCGTACAGGGGTACAATGAGCAGTTCTTC. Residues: CASSVQGYNEQFF. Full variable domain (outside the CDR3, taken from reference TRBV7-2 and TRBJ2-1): GAGVSQSPSNKVTEKGKDVELRCDPISGHTALYWYRQSLGQGLEFLIYFQGNSAPDKSGLPSDRFSAERTGGSVSTLTIQRTQQEDSAVYLCASSVQGYNEQFFGPGTRLTVL.

The CDR3 DNA follows: TGTGCCAGCAGCGCCACGTTAGGGGGAATCGAGCAGTACTTC. Its protein product is CASSATLGGIEQYF. The chain employs TRBV9 and TRBJ2-7; possibly TRBD1 for D (6 bases). Germline-derived CDR1 and CDR2 are SGDLS and YYNGEE. The V end was cut by 3 bases, the J end by 6 bases, with 16 bases between. This CDR3 comprises 14 residues. The variable domain in full, with the rest retrieved from reference TRBV9 and TRBJ2-7, is DSGVTQTPKHLITATGQRVTLRCSPRSGDLSVYWYQQSLDQGLQFLIQYYNGEERAKGNILERFSAQQFPDLHSELNLSSLELGDSALYFCASSATLGGIEQYFGPGTRLTVT.

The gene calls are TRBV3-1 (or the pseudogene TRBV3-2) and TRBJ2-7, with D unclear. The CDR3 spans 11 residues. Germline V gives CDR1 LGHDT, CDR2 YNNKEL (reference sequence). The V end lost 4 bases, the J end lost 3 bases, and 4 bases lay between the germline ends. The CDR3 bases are TGTGCCAGCAGCCGTAACTACGAGCAGTACTTC. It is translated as CASSRNYEQYF.

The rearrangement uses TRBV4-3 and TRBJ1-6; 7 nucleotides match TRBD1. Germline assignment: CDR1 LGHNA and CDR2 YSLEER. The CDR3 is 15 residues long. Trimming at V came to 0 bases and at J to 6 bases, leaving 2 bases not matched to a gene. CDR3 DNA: TGCGCCAGCAGCCAAGAAGGGGACAGTAATTCACCCCTCCACTTT. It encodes CASSQEGDSNSPLHF.

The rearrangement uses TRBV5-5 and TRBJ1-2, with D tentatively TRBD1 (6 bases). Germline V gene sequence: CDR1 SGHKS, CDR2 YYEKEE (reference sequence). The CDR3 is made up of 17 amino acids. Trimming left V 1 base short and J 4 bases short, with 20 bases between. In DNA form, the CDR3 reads TGTGCCAGCAGCTTGTTGGGACATACTCCCGCGGGCTATGGCTACACCTTC. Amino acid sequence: CASSLLGHTPAGYGYTF. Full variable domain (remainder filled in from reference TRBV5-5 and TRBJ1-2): DAGVTQSPTHLIKTRGQQVTLRCSPISGHKSVSWYQQVLGQGPQFIFQYYEKEERGRGNFPDRFSARQFPNYSSELNVNALLLGDSALYLCASSLLGHTPAGYGYTFGSGTRLTVV.

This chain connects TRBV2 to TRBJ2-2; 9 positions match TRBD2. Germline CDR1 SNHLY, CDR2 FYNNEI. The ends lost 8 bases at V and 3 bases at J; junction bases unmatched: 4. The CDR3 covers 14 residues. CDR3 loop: CASVSGGYTGELFF. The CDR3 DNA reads TGTGCCAGCGTTAGCGGGGGCTACACCGGGGAGCTGTTTTTT.

The CDR3 loop is CASSLALRQEPTDTQYF. The CDR3 nucleotides are TGTGCCAGCAGCTTAGCGTTGAGACAGGAGCCCACAGATACGCAGTATTTT. The chain uses TRBV7-2 and TRBJ2-3; possibly TRBD1 for D (6 bases). V was pared by 0 bases and J by 2 bases, with 15 bases between. The CDR3 runs 17 residues. The germline CDR1 and CDR2 sequences are SGHTA and FQGNSA.

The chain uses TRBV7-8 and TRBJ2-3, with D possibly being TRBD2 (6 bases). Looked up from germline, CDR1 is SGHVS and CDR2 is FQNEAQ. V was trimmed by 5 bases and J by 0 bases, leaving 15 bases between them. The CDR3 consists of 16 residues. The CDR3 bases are TGTGCCAGCAGCCCCCCTCGCGCGGGGAGCACAGATACGCAGTATTTT. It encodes CASSPPRAGSTDTQYF.

CDR3 sequence reads: CAISPGVTGYSNQPQHF. The CDR3 DNA reads TGTGCCATCAGTCCAGGGGTTACGGGATATAGCAATCAGCCCCAGCATTTT. The rearrangement joins TRBV10-3 to TRBJ1-5; tentative D call: TRBD1 (6 bases). Germline V gene lookup returns CDR1 ENHRY and CDR2 SYGVKD. The CDR3 contains 17 residues. The V and J ends lost 5 bases and 0 bases respectively, with 17 bases between them.

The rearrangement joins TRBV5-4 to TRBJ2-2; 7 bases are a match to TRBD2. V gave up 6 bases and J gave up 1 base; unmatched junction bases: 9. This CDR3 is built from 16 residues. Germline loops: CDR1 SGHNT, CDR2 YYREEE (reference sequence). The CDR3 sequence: CASTPRAGVNTGELFF. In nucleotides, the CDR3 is TGTGCCAGCACCCCGAGGGCGGGAGTGAACACCGGGGAGCTGTTTTTT.

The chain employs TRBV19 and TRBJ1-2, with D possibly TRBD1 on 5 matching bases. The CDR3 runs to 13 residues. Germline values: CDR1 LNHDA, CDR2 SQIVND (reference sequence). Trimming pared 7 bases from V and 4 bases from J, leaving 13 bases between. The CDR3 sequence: CASTQEGIYGYTF. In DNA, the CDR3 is TGTGCCAGTACCCAGGAGGGGATCTATGGCTACACCTTC.

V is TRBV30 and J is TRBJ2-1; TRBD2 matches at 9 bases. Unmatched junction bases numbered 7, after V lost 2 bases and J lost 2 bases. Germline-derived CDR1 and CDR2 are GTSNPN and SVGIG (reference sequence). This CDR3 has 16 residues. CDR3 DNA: TGTGCCTGGAGTCAGCCGGGACTAGCTACCTACAATGAGCAGTTCTTC. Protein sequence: CAWSQPGLATYNEQFF.

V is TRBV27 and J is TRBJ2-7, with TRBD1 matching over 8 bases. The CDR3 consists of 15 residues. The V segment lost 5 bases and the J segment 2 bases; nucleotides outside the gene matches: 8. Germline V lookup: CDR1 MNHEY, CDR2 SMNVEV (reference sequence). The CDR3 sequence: CASSTGTGPTYEQYF. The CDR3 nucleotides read TGTGCCAGCAGTACCGGGACAGGACCAACCTACGAGCAGTACTTC.

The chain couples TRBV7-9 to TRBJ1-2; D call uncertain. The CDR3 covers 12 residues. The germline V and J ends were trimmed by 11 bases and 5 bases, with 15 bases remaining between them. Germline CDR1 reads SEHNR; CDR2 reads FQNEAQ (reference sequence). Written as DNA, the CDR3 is TGTGCCGGCCTTCGGGATTCATATGGCTACACCTTC. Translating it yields CAGLRDSYGYTF.

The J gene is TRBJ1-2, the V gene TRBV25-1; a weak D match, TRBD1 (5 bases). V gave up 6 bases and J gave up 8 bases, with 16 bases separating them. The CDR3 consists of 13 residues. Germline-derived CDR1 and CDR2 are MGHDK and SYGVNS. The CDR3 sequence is CASRNMDIQGYTF. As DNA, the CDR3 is TGTGCCAGCAGGAATATGGACATTCAGGGCTACACCTTC.

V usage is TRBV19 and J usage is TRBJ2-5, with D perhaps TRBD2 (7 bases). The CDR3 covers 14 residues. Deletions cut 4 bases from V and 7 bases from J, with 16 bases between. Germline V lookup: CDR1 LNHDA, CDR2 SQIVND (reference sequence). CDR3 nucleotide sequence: TGTGCCAGTAGTAGGGGGGGGGCCCATGTGACCCAGTACTTC. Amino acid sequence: CASSRGGAHVTQYF.

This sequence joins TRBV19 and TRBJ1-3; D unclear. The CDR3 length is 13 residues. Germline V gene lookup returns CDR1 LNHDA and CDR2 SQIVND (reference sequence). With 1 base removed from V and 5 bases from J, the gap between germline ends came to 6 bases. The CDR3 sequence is CASSIVGRNTIYF. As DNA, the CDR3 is TGTGCCAGTAGTATAGTGGGCCGAAACACCATATATTTT.

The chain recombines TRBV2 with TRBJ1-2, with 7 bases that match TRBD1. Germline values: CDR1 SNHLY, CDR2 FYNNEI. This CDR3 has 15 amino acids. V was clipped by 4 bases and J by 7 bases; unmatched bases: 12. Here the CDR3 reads CASSGRGRGMIGYTF. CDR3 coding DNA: TGTGCCAGCAGTGGGCGGGGCAGGGGGATGATTGGCTACACCTTC.

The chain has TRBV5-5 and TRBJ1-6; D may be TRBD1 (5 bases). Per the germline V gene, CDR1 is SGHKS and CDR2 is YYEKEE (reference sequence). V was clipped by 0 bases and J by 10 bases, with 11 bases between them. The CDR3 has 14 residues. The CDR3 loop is CASSLGGSRSPLHF. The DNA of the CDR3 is TGTGCCAGCAGCTTGGGGGGCTCGCGATCACCCCTCCACTTT.

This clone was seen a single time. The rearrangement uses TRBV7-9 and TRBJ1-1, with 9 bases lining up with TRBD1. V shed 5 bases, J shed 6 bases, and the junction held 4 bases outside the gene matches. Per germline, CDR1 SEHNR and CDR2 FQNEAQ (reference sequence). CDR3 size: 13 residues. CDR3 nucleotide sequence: TGTGCCAGCAGCGTGGACAGGGGAGCTGAAGCTTTCTTT. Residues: CASSVDRGAEAFF.

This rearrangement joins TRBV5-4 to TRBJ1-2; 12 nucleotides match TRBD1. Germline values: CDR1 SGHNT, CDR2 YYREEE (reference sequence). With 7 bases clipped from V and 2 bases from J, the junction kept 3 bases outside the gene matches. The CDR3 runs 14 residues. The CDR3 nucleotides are TGTGCCAGCGGGACAGGGGGCAAAAACTATGGCTACACCTTC. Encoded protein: CASGTGGKNYGYTF.

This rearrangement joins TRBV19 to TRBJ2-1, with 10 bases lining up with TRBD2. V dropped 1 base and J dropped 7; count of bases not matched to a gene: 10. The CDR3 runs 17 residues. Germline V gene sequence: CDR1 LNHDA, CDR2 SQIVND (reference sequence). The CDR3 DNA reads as TGTGCCAGTAGTATAGGGACTAGCGGACCTGCTTGGAATGAGCAGTTCTTC. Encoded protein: CASSIGTSGPAWNEQFF. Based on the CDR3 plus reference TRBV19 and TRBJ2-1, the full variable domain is DGGITQSPKYLFRKEGQNVTLSCEQNLNHDAMYWYRQDPGQGLRLIYYSQIVNDFQKGDIAEGYSVSREKKESFPLTVTSAQKNPTAFYLCASSIGTSGPAWNEQFFGPGTRLTVL.

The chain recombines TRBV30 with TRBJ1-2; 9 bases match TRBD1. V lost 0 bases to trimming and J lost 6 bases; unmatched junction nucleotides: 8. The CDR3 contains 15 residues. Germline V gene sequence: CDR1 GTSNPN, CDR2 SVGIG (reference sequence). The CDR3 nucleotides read TGTGCCTGGAGTGTACAGGGGGCCCGAGGGAATGGCTACACCTTC. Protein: CAWSVQGARGNGYTF.

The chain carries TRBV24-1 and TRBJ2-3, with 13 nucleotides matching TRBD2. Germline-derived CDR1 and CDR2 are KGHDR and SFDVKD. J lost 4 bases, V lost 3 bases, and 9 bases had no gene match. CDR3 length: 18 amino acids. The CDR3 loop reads CATSDPLAGGLGSDTQYF. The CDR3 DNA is TGTGCCACCAGTGATCCACTAGCGGGGGGGCTTGGATCAGATACGCAGTATTTT.